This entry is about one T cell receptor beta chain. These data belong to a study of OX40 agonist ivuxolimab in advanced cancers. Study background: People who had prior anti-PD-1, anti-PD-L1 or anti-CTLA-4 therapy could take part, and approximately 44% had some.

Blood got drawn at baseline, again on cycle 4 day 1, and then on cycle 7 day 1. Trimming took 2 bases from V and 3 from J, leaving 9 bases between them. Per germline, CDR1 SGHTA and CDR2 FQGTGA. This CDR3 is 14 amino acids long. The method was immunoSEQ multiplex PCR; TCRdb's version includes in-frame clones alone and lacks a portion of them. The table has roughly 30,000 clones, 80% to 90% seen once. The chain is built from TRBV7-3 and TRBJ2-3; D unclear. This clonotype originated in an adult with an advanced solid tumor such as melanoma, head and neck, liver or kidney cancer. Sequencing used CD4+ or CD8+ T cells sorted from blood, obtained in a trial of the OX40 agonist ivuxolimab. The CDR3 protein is CASSLVDGTDTQYF. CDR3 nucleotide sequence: TGTGCCAGCAGCTTAGTAGACGGTACAGATACGCAGTATTTT. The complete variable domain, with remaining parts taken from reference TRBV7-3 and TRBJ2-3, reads GAGVSQTPSNKVTEKGKYVELRCDPISGHTALYWYRQSLGQGPEFLIYFQGTGAADDSGLPNDRFFAVRPEGSVSTLKIQRTERGDSAVYLCASSLVDGTDTQYFGPGTRLTVL.